The source of this T cell receptor beta chain is a study of blood T cells in healthy people across ages. Combining a sample-barcoded 5' primer with a J-beta primer mix, a second PCR ran for roughly 7 to 12 cycles. In TCRdb, the 5' RACE reads were re-called with MiXCR into one record per CDR3 protein. The data hold about 1.4 million distinct CDR3 sequences, with approximately 59% observed a single time. Per germline, CDR1 SEHNR and CDR2 FQNEAQ (reference sequence). The CDR3 spans 14 residues. Total RNA amounts of at least 5 micrograms were extracted per sample. The chain combines TRBV7-9 with TRBJ2-4; 7 bases are a match to TRBD2. The J call is in doubt because the DNA end fits TRBJ2-7 better. The sequenced sample consisted of blood. The sequence derives from a man aged 18 to 35 in good health. This CDR3 is CASSAGTIPYEQYF. The CDR3 coding sequence is TGTGCCAGCAGTGCCGGGACTATCCCCTACGAGCAGTACTTC.